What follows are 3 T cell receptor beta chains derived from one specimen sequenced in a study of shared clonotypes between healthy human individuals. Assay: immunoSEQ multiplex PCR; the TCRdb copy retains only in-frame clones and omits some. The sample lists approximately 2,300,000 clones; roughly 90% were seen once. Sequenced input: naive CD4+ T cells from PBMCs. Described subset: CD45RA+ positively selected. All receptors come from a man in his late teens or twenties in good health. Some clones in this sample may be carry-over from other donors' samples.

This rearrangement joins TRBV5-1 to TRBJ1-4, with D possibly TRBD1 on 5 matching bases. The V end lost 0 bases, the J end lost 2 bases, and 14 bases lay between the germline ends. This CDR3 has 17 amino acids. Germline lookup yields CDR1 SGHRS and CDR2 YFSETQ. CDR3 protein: CASSLDSRVATNEKLFF. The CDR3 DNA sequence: TGCGCCAGCAGCTTGGACAGCAGGGTGGCTACTAATGAAAAACTGTTTTTT.

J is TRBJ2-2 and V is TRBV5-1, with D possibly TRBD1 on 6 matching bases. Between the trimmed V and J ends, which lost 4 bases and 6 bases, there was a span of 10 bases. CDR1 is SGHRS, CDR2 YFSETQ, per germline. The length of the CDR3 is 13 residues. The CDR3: CASSPGQPGELFF. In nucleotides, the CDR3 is TGCGCCAGCAGCCCGGGACAACCCGGGGAGCTGTTTTTT.

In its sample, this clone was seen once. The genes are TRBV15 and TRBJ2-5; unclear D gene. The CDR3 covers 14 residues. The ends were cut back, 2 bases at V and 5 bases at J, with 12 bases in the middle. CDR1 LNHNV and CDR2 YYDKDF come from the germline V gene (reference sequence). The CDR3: CATSRPNLGETQYF. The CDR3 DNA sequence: TGTGCCACCAGCAGACCAAACCTTGGGGAGACCCAGTACTTC.